A single T cell receptor beta chain is shown here with its context. Its cognate antigen is unknown. The assay was immunoSEQ multiplex PCR, and TCRdb's table has in-frame clones only and misses some. The data hold under 150,000 clones, with roughly 89% observed a single time. The CDR3 totals 16 residues. The V gene lost 2 bases and the J gene lost 0 bases, with 10 bases spanning the gap. Germline lookup yields CDR1 PRHDT and CDR2 FYEKMQ (reference sequence). This sample was taken from a study of T cell responses to AZD1222 COVID-19 vaccine. General study results and limits: Recipients of two AZD1222 doses showed rising Spike-specific TCR breadth and depth. Donors were chiefly white British, with a greater number of females, and clonal diversity was perhaps underestimated. Spike-wide vaccine-associated CD4 TCRs dominated at 160-218 and 743-854.

Sequenced material: peripheral blood, taken 28 days after the second AZD1222 dose. J is TRBJ1-4 and V is TRBV13; a weak D match, TRBD1 (5 bases). This TCR derives from an adult who received the AZD1222 COVID-19 vaccine. CDR3 amino acids: CASSLNEGATNEKLFF. CDR3 in DNA: TGTGCCAGCAGCTTAAATGAAGGGGCAACTAATGAAAAACTGTTTTTT.